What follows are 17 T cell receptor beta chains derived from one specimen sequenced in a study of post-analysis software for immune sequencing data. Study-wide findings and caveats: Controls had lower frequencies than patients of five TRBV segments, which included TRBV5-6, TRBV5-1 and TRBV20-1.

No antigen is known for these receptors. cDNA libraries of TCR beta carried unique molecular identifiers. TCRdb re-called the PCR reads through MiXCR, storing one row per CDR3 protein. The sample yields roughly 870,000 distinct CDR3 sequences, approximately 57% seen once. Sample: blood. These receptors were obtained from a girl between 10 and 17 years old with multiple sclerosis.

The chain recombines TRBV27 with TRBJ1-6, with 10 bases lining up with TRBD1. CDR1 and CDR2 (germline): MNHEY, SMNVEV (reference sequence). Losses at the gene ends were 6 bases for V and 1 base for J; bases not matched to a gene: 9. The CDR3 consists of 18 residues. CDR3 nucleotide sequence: TGTGCCAGCAGCCCAGACAGGGGGCAAAGGTCCTATAATTCACCCCTCCACTTT. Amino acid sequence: CASSPDRGQRSYNSPLHF.

CDR3 coding DNA: TGCGCCAGCAGCTTGGGGGGGAGAGCGCGTAACACCGGGGAGCTGTTTTTT. Translation gives CASSLGGRARNTGELFF. The chain couples TRBV5-1 to TRBJ2-2, with D perhaps given as TRBD1 or TRBD2 (5 bases each). CDR1 SGHRS and CDR2 YFSETQ come from the germline V gene. The CDR3 covers 17 residues. Trimming cost V 0 bases and J 2 bases, with 14 bases left between them. Complete variable domain (other parts from reference TRBV5-1 and TRBJ2-2): KAGVTQTPRYLIKTRGQQVTLSCSPISGHRSVSWYQQTPGQGLQFLFEYFSETQRNKGNFPGRFSGRQFSNSRSEMNVSTLELGDSALYLCASSLGGRARNTGELFFGEGSRLTVL.

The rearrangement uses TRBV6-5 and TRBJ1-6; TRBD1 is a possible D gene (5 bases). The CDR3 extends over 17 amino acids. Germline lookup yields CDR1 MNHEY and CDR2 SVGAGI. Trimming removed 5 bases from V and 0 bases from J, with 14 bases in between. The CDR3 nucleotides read TGTGCCAGCAGTATACGACCAGGGAGCTCCTATAATTCACCCCTCCACTTT. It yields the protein CASSIRPGSSYNSPLHF.

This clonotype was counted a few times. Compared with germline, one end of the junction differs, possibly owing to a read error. The CDR3 DNA is TGTGCCAGCTCACCCAGGACCGACCAAGAGACCCAGTACTTC. Residues: CASSPRTDQETQYF. This chain links TRBV5-1 with TRBJ2-5; D unresolved. This CDR3 contains 14 residues. The germline CDR1 and CDR2 sequences are SGHRS and YFSETQ.

CDR3 DNA sequence: TGCGCCAGCAGCCAAGAATATCCCACAGGGACGTACACTGAAGCTTTCTTT. This translates into CASSQEYPTGTYTEAFF. The rearrangement joins TRBV4-1 to TRBJ1-1; D perhaps matches TRBD1 (6 bases). With 0 bases removed from V and 3 bases from J, the gap between germline ends came to 17 bases. The CDR3 totals 17 residues. Germline values: CDR1 MGHRA, CDR2 YSYEKL.

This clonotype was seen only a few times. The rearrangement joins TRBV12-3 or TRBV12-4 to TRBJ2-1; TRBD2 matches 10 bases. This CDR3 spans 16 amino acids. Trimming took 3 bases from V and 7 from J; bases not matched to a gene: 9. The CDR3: CASSLGLAGGSNEQFF. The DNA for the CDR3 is TGTGCCAGCAGTTTGGGGTTAGCGGGAGGTTCAAATGAGCAGTTCTTC.

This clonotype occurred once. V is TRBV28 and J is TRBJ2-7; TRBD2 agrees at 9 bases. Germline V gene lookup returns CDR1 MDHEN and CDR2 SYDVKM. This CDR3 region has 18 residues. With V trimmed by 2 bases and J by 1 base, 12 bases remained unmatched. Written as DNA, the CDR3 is TGTGCCAGCAGTTTAGTAGCGGGAGCTTCGACGAGATCCTACGAGCAGTACTTC. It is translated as CASSLVAGASTRSYEQYF.

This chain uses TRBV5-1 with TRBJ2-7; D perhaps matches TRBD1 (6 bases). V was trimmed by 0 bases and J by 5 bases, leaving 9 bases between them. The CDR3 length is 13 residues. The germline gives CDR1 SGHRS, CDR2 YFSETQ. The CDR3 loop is CASSLGQDDEQYF. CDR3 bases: TGCGCCAGCAGCTTGGGACAGGACGACGAGCAGTACTTC.

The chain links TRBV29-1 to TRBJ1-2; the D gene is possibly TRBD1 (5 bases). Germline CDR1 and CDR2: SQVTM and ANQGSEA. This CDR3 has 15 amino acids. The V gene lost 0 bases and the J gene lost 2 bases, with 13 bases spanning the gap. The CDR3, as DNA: TGCAGCGTTGAAGACCGCTCAGGGCTCAACTATGGCTACACCTTC. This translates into CSVEDRSGLNYGYTF.

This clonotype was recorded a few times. The CDR3 loop reads CASSLPGQGSGEQFF. The CDR3 DNA reads TGTGCCAGCAGTTTACCGGGACAGGGGTCGGGTGAGCAGTTCTTC. The chain links TRBV6-5 to TRBJ2-1, with 10 bases that match TRBD1. This CDR3 spans 15 amino acids. V lost 4 bases, J lost 9 bases, and 9 bases stayed unmatched. The germline V gene encodes CDR1 MNHEY and CDR2 SVGAGI.

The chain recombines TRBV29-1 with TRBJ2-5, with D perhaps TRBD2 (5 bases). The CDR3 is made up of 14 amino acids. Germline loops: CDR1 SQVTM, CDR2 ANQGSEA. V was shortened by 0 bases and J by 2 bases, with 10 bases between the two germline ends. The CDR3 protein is CSVEDRWEQETQYF. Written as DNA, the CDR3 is TGCAGCGTTGAAGATCGGTGGGAGCAAGAGACCCAGTACTTC.

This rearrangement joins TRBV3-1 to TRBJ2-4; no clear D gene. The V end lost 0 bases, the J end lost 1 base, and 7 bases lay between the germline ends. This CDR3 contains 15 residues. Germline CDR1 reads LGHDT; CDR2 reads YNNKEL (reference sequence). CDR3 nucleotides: TGTGCCAGCAGCCAAGAAATATCGGCCAAAAACATTCAGTACTTC. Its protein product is CASSQEISAKNIQYF.

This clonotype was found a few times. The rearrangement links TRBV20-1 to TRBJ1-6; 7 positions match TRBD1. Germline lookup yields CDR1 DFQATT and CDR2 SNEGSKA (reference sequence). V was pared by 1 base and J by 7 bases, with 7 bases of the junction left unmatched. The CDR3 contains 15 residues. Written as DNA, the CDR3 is TGCAGTGCTAGAGCCACCACAGGGGTGAATTCACCCCTCCACTTT. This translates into CSARATTGVNSPLHF.

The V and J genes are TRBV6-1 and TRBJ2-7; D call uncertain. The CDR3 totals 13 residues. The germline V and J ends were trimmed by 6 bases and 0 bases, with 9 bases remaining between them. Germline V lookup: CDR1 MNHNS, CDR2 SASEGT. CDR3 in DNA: TGTGCCAGCAGAGTACAGAGCTCCTACGAGCAGTACTTC. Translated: CASRVQSSYEQYF.

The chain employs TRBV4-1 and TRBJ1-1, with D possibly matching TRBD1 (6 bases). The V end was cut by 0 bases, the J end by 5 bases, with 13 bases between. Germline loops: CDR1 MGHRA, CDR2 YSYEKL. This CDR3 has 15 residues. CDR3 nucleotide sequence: TGCGCCAGCAGCCAAGATCGGGGGCTTGGGACTGAAGCTTTCTTT. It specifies CASSQDRGLGTEAFF.

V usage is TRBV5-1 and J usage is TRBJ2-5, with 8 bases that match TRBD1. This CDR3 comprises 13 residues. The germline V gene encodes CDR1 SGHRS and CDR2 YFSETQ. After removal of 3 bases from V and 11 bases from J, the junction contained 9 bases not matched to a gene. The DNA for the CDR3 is TGCGCCAGCAGCTCCAAAACAGGGGGAGAGCAGTACTTC. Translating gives CASSSKTGGEQYF. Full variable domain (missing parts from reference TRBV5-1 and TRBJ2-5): KAGVTQTPRYLIKTRGQQVTLSCSPISGHRSVSWYQQTPGQGLQFLFEYFSETQRNKGNFPGRFSGRQFSNSRSEMNVSTLELGDSALYLCASSSKTGGEQYFGPGTRLLVL.

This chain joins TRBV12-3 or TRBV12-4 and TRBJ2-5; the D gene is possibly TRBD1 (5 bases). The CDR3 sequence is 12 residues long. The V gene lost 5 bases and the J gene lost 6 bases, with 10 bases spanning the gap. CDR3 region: CASSPTVQTQYF. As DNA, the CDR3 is TGTGCCAGCAGTCCGACAGTCCAGACCCAGTACTTC.